Listed below are T cell receptor beta chains from one sample, sequenced in a study of regulatory T cells in long-lasting Graves disease. TCRdb re-called the multiplex PCR reads through MiXCR, storing one row per CDR3 protein. The sample carries approximately 270,000 distinct CDR3 sequences, about 20% recorded once. These same data were also listed under a study on T cells in Graves' hyperthyroidism and ophthalmopathy.

The source was peripheral blood mononuclear cells (PBMCs), collected at new diagnosis, from a patient treated with antithyroid drugs. The receptors come from a woman in her thirties with Graves disease. Each CDR3 is given with its conserved first and last residue. A D gene is named only where the DNA matches it firmly. Part of the rows lack a size; the others show once, few, many or a class for expanded clones.

TRBJ1-5,TRBV2,.,many,TGTGCCAGCAGTGATCTGGGGGCAGGCAATCAGCCCCAGCATTTT,CASSDLGAGNQPQHF
TRBJ1-4,TRBV19,.,.,TGTGCCAGTAGTCTAGCGCCTTTAACTGGAGCTAATGAAAAACTGTTTTTT,CASSLAPLTGANEKLFF
TRBJ1-2,TRBV6-1,TRBD1,many,TGTGCCAGCAGTGTAAGACAGGGCACTAGTCCTGTCTATGGCTACACCTTC,CASSVRQGTSPVYGYTF
TRBJ1-1,TRBV20-1,TRBD1,many,TGCAGTGCCAGGCGGGACAGGAACACTGAAGCTTTCTTT,CSARRDRNTEAFF
TRBJ2-3,TRBV7-6,TRBD2,.,TGTGCCAGCAGCTCGGGGACTAGCGGGGGATCAGATACGCAGTATTTT,CASSSGTSGGSDTQYF
TRBJ1-5,TRBV19,TRBD1,.,TGTGCCAGTATGAGGCAGGGGGGGTTTTATAGCAATCAGCCCCAGCATTTT,CASMRQGGFYSNQPQHF
TRBJ1-4,TRBV2,TRBD1,.,TGTGCCAGCATCCAAGGGCAGGGGGCTCAGTCGCATGAAAAACTGCTTTTT,CASIQGQGAQSHEKLLF
TRBJ2-3,TRBV2,TRBD2,.,TGTGCCAGCAGTGAAGCGCTCGGGGGGGCCAGCACAGATACGCAGTATTTT,CASSEALGGASTDTQYF
TRBJ1-2,TRBV20-1,.,many,TGCAGTGCCCTTACAGGGTACGGCTATGGCTACACCTTC,CSALTGYGYGYTF
TRBJ1-1,TRBV7-2,.,many,TGTGCCAGCAGCTACATAGGAGGGCGGAGGACCGAAGCTTTCTTT,CASSYIGGRRTEAFF
TRBJ2-1,TRBV11-3,.,many,TGTGCCAGCAGCTTAGGACATGCCGGTGCTGAGCAGTTCTTC,CASSLGHAGAEQFF
TRBJ1-5,TRBV20-1,.,many,TGCAGTGCTAGAGGCCAGGTGGATCAGCCCCAGCATTTT,CSARGQVDQPQHF
TRBJ1-6,TRBV2,.,many,TGTGCCAGCAGTGAAGAAATGTTTCCACCCCTCCACTTT,CASSEEMFPPLHF
TRBJ2-3,TRBV29-1,TRBD2,many,TGCAGCGTTGACAGACAAGCGGGGGGGATCACAGATACGCAGTATTTT,CSVDRQAGGITDTQYF
TRBJ1-1,TRBV18,.,many,TGTGCCAGCTGTACCTTGGAAGACGGTGAAGCTTTCTTT,CASCTLEDGEAFF
TRBJ1-2,TRBV2,.,many,TGTGCCAGCAGTGGGTGGACAGTTAACTATGGCTACACCTTC,CASSGWTVNYGYTF
TRBJ1-3,TRBV4-1,TRBD1,.,TGCGCCAGCAGCCAGAGGACAGGGCAATCTGGAAACACCATATATTTT,CASSQRTGQSGNTIYF
TRBJ2-3,TRBV6-1,TRBD2,many,TGTGCCAGCAGTGAGAAATTTCGGACTAGCGGGGATACGCAGTATTTT,CASSEKFRTSGDTQYF
TRBJ1-3,TRBV7-9,TRBD1,many,TGTGCCAGCAGCCCGAGGGGGTTGGGACAGGGGGCGTCGGGAAACACCATATATTTT,CASSPRGLGQGASGNTIYF
TRBJ2-2,TRBV20-1,.,many,TGCAGTGCGCAACGTAGCGGAAGCACCGGGGAGCTGTTTTTT,CSAQRSGSTGELFF
TRBJ1-1,TRBV6-5,.,.,TGTGCCAGCAGTTACTCGACGCGGACAGAAGCTTTCTTT,CASSYSTRTEAFF
TRBJ2-1,TRBV7-2,.,many,TGTGCCAGCAGCTTAGACTCCGGAGGGGGGGCTGGTGAGCAGTTCTTC,CASSLDSGGGAGEQFF
TRBJ1-1,TRBV20-1,.,many,TGCAGTGCTAGAGGGTCCTCAGTGTACGCTTTCTTT,CSARGSSVYAFF
TRBJ2-1,TRBV3-1,.,many,TGTGCCAGCAGCCAAGCTCGCGTCAATGAGCAGTTCTTC,CASSQARVNEQFF
TRBJ1-2,TRBV12-3/TRBV12-4,.,many,TGTGCCAGCACCCTCGGTGGAGATGGCTACACCTTC,CASTLGGDGYTF
TRBJ1-2,TRBV6-4,.,.,TGTGCCAGCAAACGCCGGGCTACTTGGGACTATGGCTACGCCTTC,CASKRRATWDYGYAF
TRBJ1-2,TRBV12-3/TRBV12-4,TRBD1,many,TGTGCCAGCAGTCCCCGACAGGGAACGACCGCCTATGGCTACACCTTC,CASSPRQGTTAYGYTF
TRBJ2-7,TRBV2,.,many,TGTGCCAGCAGTGGCGGGCTTGGTTACGAGCAGTACTTC,CASSGGLGYEQYF
TRBJ1-2,TRBV2,.,many,TGTGCCAGCAGTGTGGAAGGGTTCGGCTATGGCTACACCTTC,CASSVEGFGYGYTF
TRBJ1-2,TRBV12-3/TRBV12-4,.,many,TGTGCCAGCAGTTTGGGGGACGTCCGACTTAACTATGGCTACACCTTC,CASSLGDVRLNYGYTF
TRBJ2-7,TRBV27,TRBD2,.,TGTGCCAGCAGTTCGGGACTAGCGGGGCCGAACGAGCAGTACTTC,CASSSGLAGPNEQYF
TRBJ1-2,TRBV20-1,.,many,TGCAGTGCTCCCATTCGGGGCTACACCTTC,CSAPIRGYTF
TRBJ2-2,TRBV2,.,many,TGTGCCAGCAGTGAACAGAACACCGGGGAGCTGTTTTTT,CASSEQNTGELFF
TRBJ2-7,TRBV4-1,.,many,TGCGCCAGCAGCCAAGGGTTCGGAGGGCAGCGAAAGTACTTC,CASSQGFGGQRKYF
TRBJ1-5,TRBV18,.,many,TGTGCCAGCTCTGGGCCCGAGGGTCAGCCCCAGCATTTT,CASSGPEGQPQHF
TRBJ2-3,TRBV20-1,.,many,TGCAGTGCTCGGGGCACCACAGATACGCAGTATTTT,CSARGTTDTQYF
TRBJ1-2,TRBV6-1,.,.,TGTGCCAGCAGTGAGACAGGACGCTACACCTTC,CASSETGRYTF
TRBJ1-2,TRBV9,.,.,TGTGCCAGCAGCGTAGGGAGGGGCTACACCTTC,CASSVGRGYTF
TRBJ2-3,TRBV7-3,TRBD2,.,TGTGCCAGCAGCCGCGGGCTAGCGGGAGCCCCCAGCACAGATACGCAGTATTTT,CASSRGLAGAPSTDTQYF